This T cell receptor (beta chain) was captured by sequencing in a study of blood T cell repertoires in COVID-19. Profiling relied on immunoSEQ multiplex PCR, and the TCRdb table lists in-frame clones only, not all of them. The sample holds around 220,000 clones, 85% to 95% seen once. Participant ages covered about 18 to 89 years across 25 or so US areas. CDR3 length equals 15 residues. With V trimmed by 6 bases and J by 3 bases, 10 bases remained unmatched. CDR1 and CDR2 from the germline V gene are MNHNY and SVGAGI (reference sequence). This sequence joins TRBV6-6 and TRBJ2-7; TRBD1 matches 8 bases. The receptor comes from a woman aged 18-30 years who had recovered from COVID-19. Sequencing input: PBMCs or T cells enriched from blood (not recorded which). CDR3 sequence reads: CASRYPPGTGYEQYF. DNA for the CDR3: TGTGCCAGCAGGTACCCGCCCGGGACAGGCTACGAGCAGTACTTC.